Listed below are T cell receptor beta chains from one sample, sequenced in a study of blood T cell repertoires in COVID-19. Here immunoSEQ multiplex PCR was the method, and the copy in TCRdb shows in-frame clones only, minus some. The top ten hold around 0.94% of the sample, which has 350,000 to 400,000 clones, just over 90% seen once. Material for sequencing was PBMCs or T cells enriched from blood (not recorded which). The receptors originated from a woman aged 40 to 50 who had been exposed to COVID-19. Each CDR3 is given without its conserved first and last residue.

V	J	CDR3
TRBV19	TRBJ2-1	ASSMTSSSYNEQF
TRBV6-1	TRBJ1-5	ASSESSQPQH
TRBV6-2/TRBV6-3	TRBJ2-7	ASSYGGEPDEQY
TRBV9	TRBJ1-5	ASSVVRGAYSNQPQH
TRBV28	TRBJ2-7	ASSASGFYEQY
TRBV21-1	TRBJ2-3	ASSKDVTGDETDTQY
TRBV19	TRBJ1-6	ASSSGNRALH
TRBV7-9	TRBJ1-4	ASSPPGRGDEKLF
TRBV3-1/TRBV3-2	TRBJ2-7	ASSQSLAGFYEQY
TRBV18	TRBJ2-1	ASSPQPGLADNEQF
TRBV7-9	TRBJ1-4	ASSSRQGMEKLF
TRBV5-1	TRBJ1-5	ASSPGTGGANQPQH
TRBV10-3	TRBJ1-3	AISDTGFTGNTIY
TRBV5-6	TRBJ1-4	ASSLSGSEKLF
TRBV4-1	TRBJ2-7	ASSQVDMGLASGNEQY
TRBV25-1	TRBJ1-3	ASSDPGISGNTIY
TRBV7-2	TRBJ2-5	ASSLGTVPQRETQY
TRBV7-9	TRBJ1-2	ASSLYLVGGAEGPGYT
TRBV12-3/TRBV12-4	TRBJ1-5	ASSLGQNQPQH
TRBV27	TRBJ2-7	ASRTRDYYEQY
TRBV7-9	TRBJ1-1	ASSRTYEAF
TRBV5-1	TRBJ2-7	ASSYSRPGQGAYEQY
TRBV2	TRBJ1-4	ASRDSATNEKLF
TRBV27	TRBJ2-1	ASRTTGNEQF
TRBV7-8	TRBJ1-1	ASGRLNTEAF
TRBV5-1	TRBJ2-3	ASRSTGGYADDTQY
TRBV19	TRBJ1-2	ASSILTGLHGYT
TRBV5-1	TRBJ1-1	ASSSGQGQGWATEAF
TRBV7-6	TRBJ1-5	ASSRTGGGYSNQPQH
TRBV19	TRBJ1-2	ASSMERGTEVNYGYT
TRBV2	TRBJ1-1	ASSSYTEAF
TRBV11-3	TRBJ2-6	ASSASGSGANVLT
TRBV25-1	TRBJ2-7	ASSESGRAYEQY
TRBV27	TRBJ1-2	ASRPDRVNYGYT
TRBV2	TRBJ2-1	ASSESGQGYNEQF
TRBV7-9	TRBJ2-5	ASSSDRGNVETQY
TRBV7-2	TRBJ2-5	ASSPPNQETQY
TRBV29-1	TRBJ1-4	SVRGANEKLF
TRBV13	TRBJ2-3	ASSTRLAGDGYTDTQY
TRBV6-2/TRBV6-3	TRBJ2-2	ASSSPGRNTGELF
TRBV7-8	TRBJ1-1	ASSSRGNTEAF
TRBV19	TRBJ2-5	ASSIRGRKETQY
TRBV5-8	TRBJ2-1	ASSLVLALSSYNEQF
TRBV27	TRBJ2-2	ASSPRPGGLNTGELF
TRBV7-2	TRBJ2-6	ASSPRVSGANVLT
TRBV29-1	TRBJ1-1	SVEGGGRTEAF
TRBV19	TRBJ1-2	ASRRTGGEDSGYT
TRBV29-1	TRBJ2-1	SGGGGVDNEQF
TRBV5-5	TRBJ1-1	ASSFKRMNTEAF